Each of the 9 T cell receptor beta chains below was sequenced from the same sample in a study of a mutant IDH1 vaccine in newly diagnosed glioma. Clones were sequenced by immunoSEQ multiplex PCR, and TCRdb holds only the in-frame ones, with some missing. The sample lists roughly 48,000 clones; around 78% were seen once. Time point meaning: week 35, safety follow-up. Vaccine doses each comprised 300 ug of mutant IDH1 20-mer peptide, with topical imiquimod. Which antigens these TCRs recognize remains unknown. The sample in question was PBMCs, obtained from a glioma patient whose treatment included an IDH1 peptide vaccine. The receptors shown here come from a man between 40 and 49 years old with glioma.

This clone was detected once. The V call is TRBV29-1, the J call TRBJ2-6, with D possibly matching TRBD1 (6 bases). Germline CDR1 SQVTM, CDR2 ANQGSEA. This CDR3 contains 16 residues. With 5 bases removed from V and 0 bases from J, the gap between germline ends came to 14 bases. The CDR3 DNA reads TGCAGCGTTTCCACAGGGCCCGACTCTGGGGCCAACGTCCTGACTTTC. Residues: CSVSTGPDSGANVLTF. Full variable domain (rest looked up from reference TRBV29-1 and TRBJ2-6): SAVISQKPSRDICQRGTSLTIQCQVDSQVTMMFWYRQQPGQSLTLIATANQGSEATYESGFVIDKFPISRPNLTFSTLTVSNMSPEDSSIYLCSVSTGPDSGANVLTFGAGSRLTVL.

This chain uses TRBV11-2 with TRBJ2-3; 7 nucleotides line up with TRBD2. Looked up from germline, CDR1 is SGHAT and CDR2 is FQNNGV. The V gene end was trimmed by 1 base and the J gene end by 3 bases; junction bases not matched to a gene: 13. The CDR3 extends over 18 amino acids. CDR3 coding DNA: TGTGCCAGCAGCTTAGGGGGTCGAGCGGGGCACATAACAGATACGCAGTATTTT. Encoded protein: CASSLGGRAGHITDTQYF.

The J gene is TRBJ2-1, the V gene TRBV30; 10 bases are shared with TRBD2. The CDR3 length is 15 residues. Germline CDR1 GTSNPN, CDR2 SVGIG (reference sequence). J was trimmed by 15 bases and V by 0 bases; bases with no gene match: 14. Here the CDR3 reads CAWSVTVLAGAKWFF. The CDR3 coding sequence is TGTGCCTGGAGTGTCACGGTCCTAGCGGGAGCGAAATGGTTCTTC.

The V and J genes are TRBV7-2 and TRBJ2-2, with D perhaps TRBD2 (5 bases). The V gene lost 6 bases and the J gene lost 5 bases, with 13 bases spanning the gap. The germline V gene has CDR1 SGHTA and CDR2 FQGNSA. The CDR3 spans 14 residues. CDR3 residues: CASSEGLSTGELFF. The CDR3 nucleotides are TGTGCCAGCAGTGAAGGACTGTCGACCGGGGAGCTGTTTTTT.

This chain connects TRBV19 to TRBJ1-1; TRBD1 is a possible D gene (6 bases). V lost 8 bases to trimming and J lost 3 bases, with 16 bases between them. The length of the CDR3 is 14 residues. Looked up from germline, CDR1 is LNHDA and CDR2 is SQIVND (reference sequence). The CDR3 loop is CASRSGQTYTEAFF. For the CDR3, the DNA is TGTGCCAGTCGATCGGGACAAACCTACACTGAAGCTTTCTTT.

This chain connects TRBV7-2 to TRBJ2-7; the D is unclear. The CDR3 totals 13 residues. In germline, CDR1 is SGHTA, CDR2 FQGNSA. Deletions cut 2 bases from V and 4 bases from J, with 9 bases between. The CDR3 loop is CASSLRRVYEQYF. DNA of the CDR3: TGTGCCAGCAGCTTACGTCGAGTATACGAGCAGTACTTC.

The V gene is TRBV4-2, the J gene TRBJ1-1, with 10 bases aligning to TRBD1. The CDR3 is 14 amino acids. CDR1 LGHNA and CDR2 YNFKEQ come from the germline V gene. V lost 3 bases and J lost 9; bases outside the gene matches: 7. CDR3 sequence (DNA): TGTGCCAGCAGCCAGGCTTCTGACAGGGGGCAAGCTTTCTTT. The encoded protein is CASSQASDRGQAFF.

This clone was detected only once. The chain uses TRBV12-5 and TRBJ2-3; 8 bases are a match to TRBD2. The J segment lost 2 bases and the V segment lost 6 bases, leaving 13 bases of the junction unmatched. CDR1 is LGHNT and CDR2 is FRNRAP in the germline V gene. The CDR3 loop spans 17 amino acids. In DNA form, the CDR3 reads TGTGCTAGTGGGCCCACCCGGACTAGCTGGAACACAGATACGCAGTATTTT. The encoded protein is CASGPTRTSWNTDTQYF.

The chain is built from TRBV7-9 and TRBJ2-7, with no clear D. Germline V CDR1 and CDR2: SEHNR, FQNEAQ (reference sequence). CDR3 length equals 14 residues. The V and J ends lost 5 bases and 2 bases respectively, with 13 bases between them. DNA of the CDR3: TGTGCCAGCAGCGGTAATAGCCCCCCCTACGAGCAGTACTTC. Its translation: CASSGNSPPYEQYF.